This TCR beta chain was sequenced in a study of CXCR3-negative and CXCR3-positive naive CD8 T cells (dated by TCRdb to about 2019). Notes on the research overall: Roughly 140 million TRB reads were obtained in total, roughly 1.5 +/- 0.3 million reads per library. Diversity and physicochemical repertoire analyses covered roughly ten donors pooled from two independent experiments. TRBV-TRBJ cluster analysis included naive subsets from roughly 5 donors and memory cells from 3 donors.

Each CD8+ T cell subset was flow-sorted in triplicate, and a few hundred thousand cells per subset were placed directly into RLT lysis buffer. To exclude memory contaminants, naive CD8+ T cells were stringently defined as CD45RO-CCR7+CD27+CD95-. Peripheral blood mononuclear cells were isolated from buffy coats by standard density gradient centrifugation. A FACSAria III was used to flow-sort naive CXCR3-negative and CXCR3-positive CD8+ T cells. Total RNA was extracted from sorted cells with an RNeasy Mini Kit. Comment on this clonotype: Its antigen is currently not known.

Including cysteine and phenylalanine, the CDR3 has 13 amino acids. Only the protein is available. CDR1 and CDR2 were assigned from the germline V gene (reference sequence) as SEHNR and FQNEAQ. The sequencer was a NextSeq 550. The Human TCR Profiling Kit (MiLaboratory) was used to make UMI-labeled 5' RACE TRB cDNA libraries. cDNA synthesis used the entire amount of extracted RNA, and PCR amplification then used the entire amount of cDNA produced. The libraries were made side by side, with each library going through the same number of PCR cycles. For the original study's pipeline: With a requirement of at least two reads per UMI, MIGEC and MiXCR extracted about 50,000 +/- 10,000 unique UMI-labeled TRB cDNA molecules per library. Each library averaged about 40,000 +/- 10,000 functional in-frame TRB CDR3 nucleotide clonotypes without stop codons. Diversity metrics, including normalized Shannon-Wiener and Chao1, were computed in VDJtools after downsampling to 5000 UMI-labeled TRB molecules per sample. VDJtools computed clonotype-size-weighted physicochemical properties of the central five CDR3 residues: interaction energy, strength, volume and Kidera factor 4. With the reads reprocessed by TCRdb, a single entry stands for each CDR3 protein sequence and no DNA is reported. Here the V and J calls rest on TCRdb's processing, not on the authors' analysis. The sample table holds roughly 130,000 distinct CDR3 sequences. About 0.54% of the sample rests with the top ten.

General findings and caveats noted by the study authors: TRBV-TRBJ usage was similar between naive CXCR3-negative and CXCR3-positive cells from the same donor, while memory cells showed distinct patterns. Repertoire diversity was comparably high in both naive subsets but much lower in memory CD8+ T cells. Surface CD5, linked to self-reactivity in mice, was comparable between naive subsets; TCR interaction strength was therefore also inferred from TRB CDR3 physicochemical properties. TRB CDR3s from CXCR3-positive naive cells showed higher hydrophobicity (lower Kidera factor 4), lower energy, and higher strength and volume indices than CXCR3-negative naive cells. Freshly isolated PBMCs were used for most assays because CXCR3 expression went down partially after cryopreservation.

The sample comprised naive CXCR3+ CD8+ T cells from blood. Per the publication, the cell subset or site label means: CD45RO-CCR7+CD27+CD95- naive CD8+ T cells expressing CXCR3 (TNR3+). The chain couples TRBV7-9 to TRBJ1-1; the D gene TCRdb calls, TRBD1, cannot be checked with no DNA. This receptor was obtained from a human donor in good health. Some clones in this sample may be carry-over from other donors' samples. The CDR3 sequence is CASSLGGGTEAFF.